A selection of T cell receptor beta chains follows, all from one sample in a study of control samples from healthy donors and cancer patients. Produced via immunoSEQ multiplex PCR; TCRdb's table is partial and in-frame only. The sample shows about 120,000 clones, 88% of them seen only once. Source material: blood. These receptors all stem from a woman in her seventies in good health. Each CDR3 is given with its conserved first and last residue. The order of the fields is V gene, clone size, D gene, J gene, CDR3 DNA, CDR3 protein. D genes are given only for firm matches. Clone size is given for some rows only: seen once, a few or many times, or a class if the clone is expanded.

TRBV19,NA,NA,TRBJ1-1,TGTGCCAGCACCCCGGGGGAGGCTGAAGCTTTCTTT,CASTPGEAEAFF
TRBV6-5,NA,NA,TRBJ1-6,TGTGCCAGCAGTTCGGCACCGGGACTCCAGAATTCACCCCTCCACTTT,CASSSAPGLQNSPLHF
TRBV7-2,NA,NA,TRBJ1-1,TGTGCCAGCAGGGGGGGCTGGGGTACTGAAGCTTTCTTT,CASRGGWGTEAFF
TRBV19,NA,NA,TRBJ2-3,TGTGCCAGTAGTATAGGGGGTGGCGGGACTAGCACAGATACGCAGTATTTT,CASSIGGGGTSTDTQYF
TRBV4-1,NA,TRBD2,TRBJ2-5,TGCGCCAGCAGCCAAGTAGCGGGGTTGGAGACCCAGTACTTC,CASSQVAGLETQYF
TRBV7-9,NA,NA,TRBJ2-1,TGTGCCAGCGAGGTTCGGGGGGCGAATGAGCAGTTCTTC,CASEVRGANEQFF
TRBV7-9,few,NA,TRBJ1-2,TGTGCCAGCAGCCACACACTAAGCTATGGCTACACCTTC,CASSHTLSYGYTF
TRBV7-3,NA,NA,TRBJ1-1,TGTGCCAGCAGCTTAAGCGGCCAGAACACTGAAGCTTTCTTT,CASSLSGQNTEAFF
TRBV12-5,NA,TRBD1,TRBJ2-7,TGTGCTAGTGGTTCGGGGACAGGACACCCCTACGAGCAGTACTTC,CASGSGTGHPYEQYF
TRBV15,NA,NA,TRBJ2-3,TGTGCCACCAGCAGAGATGTCTCTGGGGATACGCAGTATTTT,CATSRDVSGDTQYF
TRBV19,once,NA,TRBJ2-2,TGTGCCAGTAGTATAGGAGGCAGCCCCCGCGGGGAGCTGTTTTTT,CASSIGGSPRGELFF
TRBV6-5,NA,NA,TRBJ1-1,TGTGCCAGCAGAGACGAATCCACTTTCTTT,CASRDESTFF
TRBV5-1,NA,NA,TRBJ1-6,TGCGCCACCGGGACCGGGAATTCACCCCTCCACTTT,CATGTGNSPLHF
TRBV5-4,NA,NA,TRBJ1-2,TGTGCCAGCAGCTTGTTTACGGGGGCGACAACCTATGGCTACACCTTC,CASSLFTGATTYGYTF
TRBV2,NA,NA,TRBJ1-2,TGTGCCAGCTTACAGGGATTAGGCTATGGCTACACCTTC,CASLQGLGYGYTF
TRBV10-3,NA,TRBD1,TRBJ2-3,TGTGCCATCAGTAACCAGGGGGCGCTGGCCCCAGATACGCAGTATTTT,CAISNQGALAPDTQYF
TRBV7-9,once,NA,TRBJ2-3,TGTGCCAGCAGCTCTCGGGACACTCGCACAGATACGCAGTATTTT,CASSSRDTRTDTQYF